The entry that follows covers one TCR beta chain sequence. This clone appeared once. Its antigen is unknown. No clone much larger than this one lies a single base away; base qualities are absent. The data were obtained in a study of cytomegalovirus exposure and HLA in healthy donors (dated by TCRdb to 2015 to 2018). Some background on the complete study: An earlier analysis of some 600 of the donors reported 276 Gb of sequence data and 95 million to 130 million unique TCR beta sequences obtained from around 190 million T cells. Genome-wide SNP genotypes for about 60% of the 666 donors were used in a later genetic analysis, which treated that subset as a discovery cohort. Roughly 5 DR-DQ haplotypes were treated as single units for association and clustering because of strong linkage in the cohort. In the later analysis, no new phenotypic data were used to find candidate immune exposures; instead, reliance was placed on TCR beta sequences and their occurrence across donors. The genetic ancestry cluster associated with self-reported Caucasian donors included about 84% of the roughly 380 genotyped donors. All discovery cohort repertoires had been generated using a single sequencing platform. The T cell repertoires of roughly 660 subjects were profiled by immunosequencing and related to cytomegalovirus serostatus. Typing coverage varied by locus: about 629-640 donors for A, B, C, DRB1 and DQB1; roughly 510 for DQA1; over 600 for DPA1; roughly 450 for DPB1. The study was designed to test whether signatures of past pathogen exposure could be identified by cataloging public T cell receptors. In an earlier analysis of about 590 of the donors, high-throughput TCR beta sequencing was used to judge whether each TCR beta V gene segment behaved as functional or pseudogenic. Across under 500 genotyped donors of the cohort, an average of about 250,000 unique TCR beta nucleotide sequences per donor were sequenced, and 15% to 20% of those sequences were non-productive. In addition to the first cohort of 650 to 750 subjects, a separate validation cohort of approximately 110 different subjects was used. The study combined high-throughput TCR immunosequencing, statistical association of individual TCRs with disease status, and machine learning to predict cytomegalovirus infection status. Alongside the repertoire data, information on donor age, sex, ethnicity and CMV serostatus was compiled. An early release that covered some 630 HLA-typed donors contained around 300 gigabases of sequencing data and roughly 84 million unique TCR sequences. A later analysis re-analyzed previously published TCR beta repertoires from 660 or so donors and added high-resolution HLA genotyping to study TCR occurrence patterns. HLA typing covered class I and class II loci at four-digit resolution.

The CDR3 covers 15 residues, taking in both the cysteine and the phenylalanine. This entry keeps only the CDR3 DNA: 45 bases, framed from base 1. V and J are truncated by 0 bases and 2 bases respectively, leaving an intervening sequence of 8 bases. The germline V gene sets CDR1 to SGHVS and CDR2 to FNYEAQ. In total, approximately 610 healthy bone marrow donors made up the cohort. At the time of sampling, every cohort member was nominally healthy, though immune exposures that went unrecorded were likely present. The donor tested CMV seronegative and was one of the 352 seronegative cohort members. Every donor gave a peripheral blood sample, and the peripheral blood mononuclear cells from that sample were used for TCR beta sequencing. The Qiagen DNeasy Blood Extraction Kit was used to extract genomic DNA from the blood cell samples. Results and caveats for the whole study, not just this receptor: A further reported finding was that TCR beta sequences accurately predicted the HLA-A and HLA-B alleles for most subjects in the first cohort. A later genetic analysis reported fewer N-insertions in productive TCRs among donors in an Asian-associated ancestry cluster than the roughly 700-donor mean. A few of the identified cytomegalovirus-associated TCR beta chains were confirmed in vitro to be specific for cytomegalovirus antigens. Some IMGT-functional V segments, including TRBV6-2 and TRBV6-3, could not be told apart with the 87-base-pair reads, so those segments were excluded. A later analysis found that TCR association rates varied across HLA loci, with DRB1 alleles showing the most associated TCRs and HLA-C alleles the fewest. The classifier was reported to diagnose cytomegalovirus status with high specificity and sensitivity in both the original and validation cohorts. Presence/absence analyses assumed roughly uniform sequencing depth across donors, an assumption that may not hold. The earlier analysis of about 600 of the donors excluded roughly 17 rarely observed V segments, including chromosome 9 orphons, because counts were too low. This cohort had only TCR beta chains sequenced, and the lack of alpha or paired-chain data limited which features could be detected. In an earlier analysis of approximately 590 of the donors, most TCR beta V segments appeared in productive rearrangements about 90% or about 30% of the time, broadly matching IMGT annotations. Because HLA typing was unavailable for some donors at each locus, only the typed subset was used in association tests. A cluster of highly shared sequence variants was judged likely to be a technical artifact of the sequencing pipeline. While some public TCRs were present in many individuals, most TCR sequences turned up only very rarely across donors. When HLA alleles, especially DR and DQ, strongly co-occurred, attributing TCR associations to individual alleles was difficult. Specific HLA alleles were associated with 15,000 to 20,000 TCR beta sequences at a false discovery rate of 0.05 in a later analysis. Compared with equally common non-associated chains, HLA-associated TCR beta chains in a later analysis were more clonally expanded and had lower generation probabilities. Linkage disequilibrium might explain the correlated functional status among segregating V segments, but an unknown experimental factor could not be ruled out. It was suggested by the authors that the approach could potentially be generalized to other disease states and immunological phenotypes. A later analysis found that most CMV-associated TCR beta chains appeared HLA-restricted, with HLA associations seemingly driven largely by CMV exposure. CMV serostatus was the only immune exposure information available for the cohort. According to a later analysis, parvovirus B19, influenza, CMV and Epstein-Barr virus appeared linked to several top co-occurrence clusters. An association between a missense DCLRE1C variant and V-gene and J-gene trimming of TCR beta chains was found in a later genetic analysis and replicated in an independent cohort. The study listed 170 or so TCR beta chains as associated with cytomegalovirus.

Libraries were prepared through the immunoSEQ multiplex PCR assay. The multiplex PCR relied on a mix of 60 forward primers for TCR Vbeta segments and 13 reverse primers for TCR Jbeta segments. The CDR3 region of rearranged TCR beta genes was amplified from genomic DNA by a multiplex PCR assay. The Illumina HiSeq System was used to sequence the amplified TCR beta libraries as 87-base-pair reads. From the authors' description of their analysis: In a later analysis, tens of millions of unique TCR beta chains were counted across the roughly 670 repertoires, and some 10 million of these chains were shared by at least two donors. A nearest-neighbor algorithm error-corrected the raw reads and collapsed the reads into unique sequences, merging closely related sequences to remove PCR and sequencing errors. Alignment of CDR3 sequences to IMGT reference sequences was used to assign V, D and J gene segments. For a sequence to be retained, a match of at least six nucleotides to both a V gene segment and a J gene segment was required. A rearrangement was called productive if the CDR3 had no stop codons and remained in frame with V and J, and every other rearrangement was called non-productive. CDR3 was defined by IMGT convention, running from the second conserved V-encoded cysteine to the conserved J-encoded phenylalanine. The earlier analysis of about 530 of the donors excluded any sequence lacking an unambiguous match to a single V gene segment. An earlier analysis of around 600 of the donors classified V segments as functional when productive rearrangements were above 56.7% and as segregating when the standard deviation between donors was above 5%. A statistical classification framework was built to diagnose cytomegalovirus status from the catalog of TCR beta chain sequences. In a later analysis, TCR nucleotide sequences were compared against IMGT/GENE-DB human TR gene sequences so that V and J genes could be assigned. In a later analysis, CDR3 sequences and most-parsimonious VDJ recombination scenarios were assigned using the TCRdist pipeline. In a later analysis, every TCR beta chain was defined by the combination of its CDR3 amino acid sequence and its V-gene family, and reads without a unique V-gene family were dropped. As a way to deal with suspected cross-contamination and a sequencing artifact, a later analysis dropped 450 to 600 nucleotide sequences that were highly shared and had low generation probability. A later analysis calculated a clonal expansion index for each public chain from normalized within-repertoire ranks of inferred template counts. In a later analysis, generation probabilities were computed with a VDJ recombination model fitted to out-of-frame rearrangements, and the resulting probabilities were checked against IGoR. In a later analysis, hypergeometric tests were used to score TCR-TCR, TCR-HLA and TCR-CMV co-occurrence, with a repertoire-size bias correction applied to TCR pairs. In a later analysis, false discovery rates were estimated by permuting HLA or CMV assignments 20 times. In a later analysis, co-occurring TCRs were grouped using DBSCAN, with TCRdist sequence similarity added in when clustering inside HLA-allele-positive subsets. Co-occurrence clustering excluded repertoires with fewer than 30,000 or more than 120,000 public chains, plus five with anomalous nucleotide sharing. TCRdb provides this immuneACCESS table in a form limited to in-frame rearrangements. Some clones are lacking; in checked studies, under half of them reflect an unresolved V gene, and why the rest are absent is not known. From that table come the V and J calls and clone size; the DNA was used to work out D and trimming. The sample profile shows approximately 90,000 clones; about three quarters of them were found once. About 1.9% of the sample goes to the ten largest clones.

This sequence originates from a boy aged 5 to 17 in good health and CMV-seronegative. Input material: PBMCs. The chain employs TRBV7-6 and TRBJ1-5, with no D gene named confidently. In nucleotides, the sequence is TGTGCCAGCAGCTTAGCGGGTGCGGGCAATCAGCCCCAGCATTTT. Its translation is CASSLAGAGNQPQHF.